The present T cell receptor (beta chain) was sequenced within a study of regulatory T cells in long-lasting Graves disease. Across the study: Recently diagnosed Graves' patients had received antithyroid drugs for under 3 months. Notes on the study in general: The persistent group shared roughly 2,700 public clonotypes, more than the roughly 990 shared by new patients.

This clonotype was detected ten times or more. Its antigen is undetermined. Through Arm-PCR of CDR3 regions and iRepertoire HTBI primers, TCR beta libraries were built. Using its own MiXCR run on the multiplex PCR reads, TCRdb lists one record per CDR3 protein. The data show 300,000 to 400,000 distinct CDR3 sequences, roughly 16% seen once. The time point: newly diagnosed GD, antithyroid drugs for less than 3 months. The TCR library used RNA extracted from PBMCs. The receptor was isolated from a female donor with Graves disease. The input for sequencing was peripheral blood mononuclear cells (PBMCs), taken at new diagnosis, from a patient treated with antithyroid drugs.

This CDR3 is CASSFVVGRRYNEQFF. CDR3 DNA sequence: TGTGCCAGCAGTTTTGTGGTTGGCAGGCGATACAATGAGCAGTTCTTC. The V and J genes are TRBV12-3 or TRBV12-4 and TRBJ2-1; no clear D gene. The V end was cut by 3 bases, the J end by 4 bases, with 16 bases between. There are 16 residues in the CDR3.